This T cell receptor (beta chain) was recovered during a study of human T cells and chemical hapten exposure. Study at large: Patch tests put 0.01% DPC on the upper back, and the results were checked at 6 days.

Time point in this sample: patch test 1, 2 weeks after DPC sensitization. The treatment denotes: therapeutic diphenylcyclopropenone sensitization with weekly scalp DPC. Those who donated were patients with alopecia, 18 to 70 years of age, and suitable for DPC. Each CDR3 protein gets one entry after TCRdb re-called the RACE reads with MiXCR. The sample holds under 150,000 distinct CDR3 sequences; roughly 12% are singletons and the top ten take 1.1% to 1.5%. Study-level results: Once DPC sensitization occurred, TCRs above 1 in 1000 frequency showed no change.

Concerning this clonotype: What it binds is not known.

Germline values: CDR1 MNHEY, CDR2 SVGAGI. With 0 bases removed from V and 6 bases from J, the gap between germline ends came to 11 bases. The CDR3 is 14 residues long. The TCR comes from a woman between 45 and 60 years old with alopecia areata. Some clones in this sample may be carry-over from other donors' samples. This chain links TRBV6-5 with TRBJ1-1; D is unclear. The input for sequencing was whole blood, taken in connection with sensitization to the hapten diphenylcyclopropenone (DPC). The DNA for the CDR3 is TGTGCCAGCAGTTACTCGGTCAGGCGCTCTGAAGCTTTCTTT. Residues: CASSYSVRRSEAFF.